This T cell receptor (beta chain) derives from a study of Ad26.COV2.S vaccination and SARS-CoV-2 variants. Study context: In the study, Ad26.COV2.S was injected intramuscularly once, or twice 56 days apart.

Profiling relied on immunoSEQ multiplex PCR, and the TCRdb table lists in-frame clones only, not all of them. The data show 200,000 to 300,000 clones, around nine tenths seen once. Treatment given: roughly 20 received Ad26.COV2.S at low or high dose, single or two shots; 5 received placebo; per-sample allocation not given. The samples were gathered on day 63 after the first injection of vaccine or placebo. An Ad26 vector carrying the Wuhan-strain SARS-CoV-2 spike served as the vaccine. This CDR3 is 14 amino acids long. V was cut by 6 bases and J by 12 bases, with 21 bases left in between. The V gene's germline CDR1 is MNHEY and CDR2 SVGEGT.

The rearrangement joins TRBV6-2 or TRBV6-3 to TRBJ1-5, with a weak D call TRBD1 (6 bases). Sequenced here: peripheral blood, sampled in a trial of Ad26.COV2.S vaccine versus placebo. This receptor was obtained from a person between 18 and 65 years old who received the Ad26.COV2.S COVID-19 vaccine or a placebo. The CDR3, as DNA: TGTGCCAGCAGCGACCCGGGACACCTTCCCCACCAGCATTTT. Translated: CASSDPGHLPHQHF.